This T cell receptor (beta chain) comes out of a study of cytomegalovirus exposure and HLA in healthy donors. With 60 Vbeta and 13 Jbeta primers, the PCR was carried out. Profiled with immunoSEQ multiplex PCR; TCRdb holds only in-frame clones, not every one. Of under 150,000 clones listed, around 72% were seen once; the top ten hold about 1.8%. Sequencing was done on a sample of PBMCs. The receptor comes from a woman in her 40s in good health and CMV-seronegative.

CDR3 region: CASSSRGRTGELFF. The CDR3 DNA follows: TGTGCCAGCAGTTCGCGGGGGCGGACCGGGGAGCTGTTTTTT. The chain couples TRBV27 to TRBJ2-2; the D gene is possibly TRBD2 (7 bases). V was pared by 4 bases and J by 5 bases, with 11 bases between. There are 14 residues in the CDR3. In germline, CDR1 is MNHEY, CDR2 SMNVEV (reference sequence).